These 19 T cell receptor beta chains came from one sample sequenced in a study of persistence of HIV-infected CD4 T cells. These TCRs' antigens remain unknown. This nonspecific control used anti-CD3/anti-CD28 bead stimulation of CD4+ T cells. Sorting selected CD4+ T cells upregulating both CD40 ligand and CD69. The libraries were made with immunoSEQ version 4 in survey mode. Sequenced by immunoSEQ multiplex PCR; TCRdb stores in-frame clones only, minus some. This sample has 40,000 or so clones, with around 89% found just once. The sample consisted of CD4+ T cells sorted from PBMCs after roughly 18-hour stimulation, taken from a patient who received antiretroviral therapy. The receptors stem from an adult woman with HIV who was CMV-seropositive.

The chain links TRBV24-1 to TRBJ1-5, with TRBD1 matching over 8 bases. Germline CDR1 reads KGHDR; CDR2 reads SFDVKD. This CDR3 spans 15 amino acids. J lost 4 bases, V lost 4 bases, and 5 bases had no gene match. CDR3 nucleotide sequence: TGTGCCACCAGTGACCCAGGACAGGGTAATCAGCCCCAGCATTTT. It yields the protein CATSDPGQGNQPQHF.

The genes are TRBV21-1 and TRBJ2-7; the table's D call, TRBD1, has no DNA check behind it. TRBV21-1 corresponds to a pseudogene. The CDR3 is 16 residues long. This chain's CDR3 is CASSNEGQGALIKQYV. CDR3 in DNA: TGTGCCAGCAGCAACGAGGGACAGGGGGCGTTAATTAAGCAGTACGTC.

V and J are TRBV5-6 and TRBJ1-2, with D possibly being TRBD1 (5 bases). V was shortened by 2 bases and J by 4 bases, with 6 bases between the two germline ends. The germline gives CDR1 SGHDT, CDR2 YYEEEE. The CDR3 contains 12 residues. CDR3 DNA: TGTGCCAGCAGCTTAACAGGCTATGGCTACACCTTC. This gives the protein CASSLTGYGYTF.

CDR3: CASSRRGSSTGELFF. The CDR3 DNA reads as TGTGCCAGCAGCCGACGGGGATCGAGTACCGGGGAGCTGTTTTTT. This sequence joins TRBV7-3 and TRBJ2-2, with D tentatively TRBD2 (5 bases). The V end was cut by 5 bases, the J end by 5 bases, with 15 bases between. In germline, CDR1 is SGHTA, CDR2 FQGTGA. The CDR3 sequence is 15 residues long.

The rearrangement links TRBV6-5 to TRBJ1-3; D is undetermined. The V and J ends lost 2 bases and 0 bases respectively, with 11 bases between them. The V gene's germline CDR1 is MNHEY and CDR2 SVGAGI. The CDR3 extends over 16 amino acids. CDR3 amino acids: CASSYEGPGSGNTIYF. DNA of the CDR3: TGTGCCAGCAGTTACGAGGGCCCAGGCTCTGGAAACACCATATATTTT.

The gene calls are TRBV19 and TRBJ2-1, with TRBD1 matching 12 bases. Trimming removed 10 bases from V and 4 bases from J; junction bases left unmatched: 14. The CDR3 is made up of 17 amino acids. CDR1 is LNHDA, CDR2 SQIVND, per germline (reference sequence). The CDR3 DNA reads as TGTGCCACCAACCATGCGGGGACAGGGGGCAAGTACAATGAGCAGTTCTTC. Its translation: CATNHAGTGGKYNEQFF.

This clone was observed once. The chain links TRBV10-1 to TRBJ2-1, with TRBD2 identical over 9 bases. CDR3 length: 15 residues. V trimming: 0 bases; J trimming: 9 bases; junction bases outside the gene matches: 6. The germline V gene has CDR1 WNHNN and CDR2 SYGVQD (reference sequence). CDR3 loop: CASSESGGGAREQFF. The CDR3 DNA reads TGCGCCAGCAGTGAGTCTGGCGGGGGGGCCCGTGAGCAGTTCTTC.

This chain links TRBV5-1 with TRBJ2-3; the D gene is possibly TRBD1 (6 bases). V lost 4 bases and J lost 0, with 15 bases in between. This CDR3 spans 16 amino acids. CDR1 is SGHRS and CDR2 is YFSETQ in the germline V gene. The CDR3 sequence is CASSPTSGASTDTQYF. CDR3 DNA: TGCGCCAGCAGCCCTACGTCAGGGGCCAGCACAGATACGCAGTATTTT.

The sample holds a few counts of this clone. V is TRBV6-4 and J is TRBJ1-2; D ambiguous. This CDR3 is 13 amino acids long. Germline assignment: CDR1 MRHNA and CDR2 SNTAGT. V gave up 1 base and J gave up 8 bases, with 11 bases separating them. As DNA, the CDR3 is TGTGCCAGCAGTGACTTGGGAGGAGGGGGCTACACCTTC. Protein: CASSDLGGGGYTF.

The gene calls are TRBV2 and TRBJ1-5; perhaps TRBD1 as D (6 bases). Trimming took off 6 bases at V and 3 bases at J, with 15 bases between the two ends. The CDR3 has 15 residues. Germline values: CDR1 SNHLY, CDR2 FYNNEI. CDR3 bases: TGTGCCAGCAGGGCCGGGACAACTAACAATCAGCCCCAGCATTTT. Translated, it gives CASRAGTTNNQPQHF. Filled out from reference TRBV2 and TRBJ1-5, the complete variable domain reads EPEVTQTPSHQVTQMGQEVILRCVPISNHLYFYWYRQILGQKVEFLVSFYNNEISEKSEIFDDQFSVERPDGSNFTLKIRSTKLEDSAMYFCASRAGTTNNQPQHFGDGTRLSIL.

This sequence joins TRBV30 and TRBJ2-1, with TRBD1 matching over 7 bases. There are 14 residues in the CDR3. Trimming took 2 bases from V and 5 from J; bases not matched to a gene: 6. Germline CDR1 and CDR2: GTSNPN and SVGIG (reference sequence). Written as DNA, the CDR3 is TGTGCCTGGAGTCCCGGGACAGACAACAATGAGCAGTTCTTC. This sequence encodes CAWSPGTDNNEQFF.

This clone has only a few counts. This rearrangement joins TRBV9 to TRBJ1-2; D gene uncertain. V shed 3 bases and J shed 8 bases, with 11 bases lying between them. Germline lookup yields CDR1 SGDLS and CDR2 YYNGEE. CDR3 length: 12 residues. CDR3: CASSEAPVGYTF. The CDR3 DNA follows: TGTGCCAGCAGCGAGGCCCCGGTGGGCTACACCTTC.

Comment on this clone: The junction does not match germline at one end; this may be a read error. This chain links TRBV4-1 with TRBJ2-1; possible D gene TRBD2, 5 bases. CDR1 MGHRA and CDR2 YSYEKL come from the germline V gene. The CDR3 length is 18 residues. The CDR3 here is CASSLYPGGESPYIEQFF. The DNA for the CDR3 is TGCGCCAGCAGCCTTTACCCTGGAGGCGAATCCCCTTACATTGAGCAGTTCTTC.

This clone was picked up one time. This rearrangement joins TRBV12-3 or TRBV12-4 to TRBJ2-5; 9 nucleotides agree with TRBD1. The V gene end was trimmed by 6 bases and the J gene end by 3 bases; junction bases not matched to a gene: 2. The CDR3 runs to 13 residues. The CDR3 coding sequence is TGTGCCAGCAGGAGGGACAGGGAAGAGACCCAGTACTTC. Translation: CASRRDREETQYF.

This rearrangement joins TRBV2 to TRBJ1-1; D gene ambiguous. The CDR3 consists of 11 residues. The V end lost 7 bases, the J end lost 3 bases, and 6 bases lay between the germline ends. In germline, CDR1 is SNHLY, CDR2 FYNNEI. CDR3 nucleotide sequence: TGTGCCAGCACCACTGACACTGAAGCTTTCTTT. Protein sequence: CASTTDTEAFF.

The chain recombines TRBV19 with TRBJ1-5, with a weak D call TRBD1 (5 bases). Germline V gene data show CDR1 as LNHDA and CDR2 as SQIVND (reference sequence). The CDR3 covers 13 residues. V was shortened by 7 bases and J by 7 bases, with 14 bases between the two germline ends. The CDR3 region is CASTRGAIQPQHF. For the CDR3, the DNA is TGTGCCAGTACCCGTGGGGCCATCCAGCCCCAGCATTTT.

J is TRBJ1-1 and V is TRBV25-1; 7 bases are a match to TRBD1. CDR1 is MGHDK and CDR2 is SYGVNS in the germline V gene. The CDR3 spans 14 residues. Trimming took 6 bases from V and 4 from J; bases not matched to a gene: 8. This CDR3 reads CASRKNTGATEAFF. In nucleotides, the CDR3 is TGTGCCAGCAGAAAGAATACAGGGGCCACTGAAGCTTTCTTT.

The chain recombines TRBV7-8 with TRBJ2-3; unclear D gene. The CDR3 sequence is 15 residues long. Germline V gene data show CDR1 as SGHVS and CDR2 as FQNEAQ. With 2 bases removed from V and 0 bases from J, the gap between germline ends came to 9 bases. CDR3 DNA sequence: TGTGCCAGCAGCTTAATCACTCACAGCACAGATACGCAGTATTTT. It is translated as CASSLITHSTDTQYF.

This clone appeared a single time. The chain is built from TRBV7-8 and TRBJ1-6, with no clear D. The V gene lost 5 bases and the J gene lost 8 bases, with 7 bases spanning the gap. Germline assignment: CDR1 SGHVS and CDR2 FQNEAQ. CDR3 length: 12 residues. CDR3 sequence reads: CASSRNDSPLHF. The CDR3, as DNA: TGTGCCAGCAGCCGTAACGATTCACCCCTCCACTTT.